Listed below are T cell receptor beta chains from one sample, sequenced in a study of cytomegalovirus exposure and HLA in healthy donors. Repertoires were generated with immunoSEQ multiplex PCR, while TCRdb's copy carries only in-frame clones and drops some. The repertoire consists of fewer than 55,000 clones, with around 72% occurring once and the leading ten covering about 20%. Sequenced sample: PBMCs. These receptor sequences come from a woman aged 45 to 65 in good health and CMV-seropositive. The CDR3 runs from the conserved cysteine through the conserved F or W. Each record gives: V gene, D gene, J gene, clone size, CDR3 DNA, CDR3 protein. The D gene is left open where the match is weak. For some rows the clone size is stated as once, few or many, or as a class when expanded; others skip it.

V gene: TRBV9
D gene: TRBD2
J gene: TRBJ2-1
clone size: few
CDR3 DNA: TGTGCCAGCAGCGTAGTGCGGGAGAGAGGGGAGCAGTTCTTC
CDR3 protein: CASSVVRERGEQFF

V gene: TRBV5-4
D gene: NA
J gene: TRBJ1-2
clone size: once
CDR3 DNA: TGTGCCAGCAGCGGAGCCGAAAATTATGGCTACACCTTC
CDR3 protein: CASSGAENYGYTF

V gene: TRBV11-2
D gene: NA
J gene: TRBJ1-5
clone size: NA
CDR3 DNA: TGTGCCAGCAGCTTAGAACCCTTTTCGCAGGGGCGTAGGGATCAGCCCCAGCATTTT
CDR3 protein: CASSLEPFSQGRRDQPQHF

V gene: TRBV29-1
D gene: NA
J gene: TRBJ2-7
clone size: NA
CDR3 DNA: TGCAGCGCCGAGGAGGCCTACGAGCAGTACTTC
CDR3 protein: CSAEEAYEQYF

V gene: TRBV28
D gene: TRBD1
J gene: TRBJ1-1
clone size: NA
CDR3 DNA: TGTGCCAGCAGTTCGGACAGGAGTAGTGAAGCTTTCTTT
CDR3 protein: CASSSDRSSEAFF

V gene: TRBV6-1
D gene: TRBD1
J gene: TRBJ1-6
clone size: NA
CDR3 DNA: TGTGCCAGCAGTGGGGGACAGTACAATTCACCCCTCCACTTT
CDR3 protein: CASSGGQYNSPLHF

V gene: TRBV29-1
D gene: TRBD1
J gene: TRBJ2-1
clone size: NA
CDR3 DNA: TGCAGCGTTGACGGACAGGGTCCTAGGAATGAGCAGTTCTTC
CDR3 protein: CSVDGQGPRNEQFF

V gene: TRBV28
D gene: TRBD2
J gene: TRBJ2-3
clone size: few
CDR3 DNA: TGTGCCAGCAGTTCGACTAGCAGTAGAGATACGCAGTATTTT
CDR3 protein: CASSSTSSRDTQYF

V gene: TRBV9
D gene: NA
J gene: TRBJ2-5
clone size: NA
CDR3 DNA: TGTGCCAGCAGCGTAGATGGGCTTAAAAAAGAGACCCAGTACTTC
CDR3 protein: CASSVDGLKKETQYF

V gene: TRBV29-1
D gene: TRBD1
J gene: TRBJ1-1
clone size: NA
CDR3 DNA: TGCAGCGGGGACAGGGCCGTTGGGACCTACACTGAAGCTTTCTTT
CDR3 protein: CSGDRAVGTYTEAFF

V gene: TRBV7-6
D gene: NA
J gene: TRBJ2-1
clone size: few
CDR3 DNA: TGTGCCAGCAGCTCCCAGAGTATGGGGCTCAATGAGCAGTTCTTC
CDR3 protein: CASSSQSMGLNEQFF

V gene: TRBV29-1
D gene: TRBD2
J gene: TRBJ2-7
clone size: NA
CDR3 DNA: TGCAGCGTCACCGGGACTAGCGTAAATTCTTACGAGCAGTACTTC
CDR3 protein: CSVTGTSVNSYEQYF

V gene: TRBV5-1
D gene: TRBD2
J gene: TRBJ2-5
clone size: few
CDR3 DNA: TGCGCCAGCAGCTTGGAGCGGGGTGGGGAGACCCAGTACTTC
CDR3 protein: CASSLERGGETQYF

V gene: TRBV5-8
D gene: NA
J gene: TRBJ2-5
clone size: NA
CDR3 DNA: TGTGCCAGCAGCCCGACTAGAGCCGCGTACTTC
CDR3 protein: CASSPTRAAYF

V gene: TRBV28
D gene: TRBD2
J gene: TRBJ2-7
clone size: NA
CDR3 DNA: TGTGCCAGCACCTTTAGCGGGATCCTCTCCTACGAGCAGTACTTC
CDR3 protein: CASTFSGILSYEQYF

V gene: TRBV7-2
D gene: NA
J gene: TRBJ2-1
clone size: NA
CDR3 DNA: TGTGCCAGCAGCCAAGTCTTCAGCTCCTACAATGAGCAGTTCTTC
CDR3 protein: CASSQVFSSYNEQFF

V gene: TRBV2
D gene: NA
J gene: TRBJ2-7
clone size: NA
CDR3 DNA: TGTGCCAGCAGTTTTGGACAGATAGGGTACGAGCAGTACTTC
CDR3 protein: CASSFGQIGYEQYF

V gene: TRBV7-2
D gene: NA
J gene: TRBJ2-1
clone size: few
CDR3 DNA: TGTGCCAGCAGCTTACAGGGCCGAGGCAATGAGCAGTTCTTC
CDR3 protein: CASSLQGRGNEQFF

V gene: TRBV28
D gene: NA
J gene: TRBJ2-1
clone size: NA
CDR3 DNA: TGTGCCAGCAGTTTAGCGGGCTTCAACCTTAATGAGCAGTTCTTC
CDR3 protein: CASSLAGFNLNEQFF

V gene: TRBV29-1
D gene: TRBD1
J gene: TRBJ1-2
clone size: NA
CDR3 DNA: TGCAGCGTGGGGGGGGACAGGATCCTCTATGGCTACACCTTC
CDR3 protein: CSVGGDRILYGYTF

V gene: TRBV18
D gene: NA
J gene: TRBJ1-1
clone size: NA
CDR3 DNA: TGTGCCAGCTCACCCCGACCTCAGACAGTGAACACTGAAGCTTTCTTT
CDR3 protein: CASSPRPQTVNTEAFF

V gene: TRBV28
D gene: NA
J gene: TRBJ2-7
clone size: NA
CDR3 DNA: TGTGCCAGCAGTTTAATCAGCTACGAGCAGTACTTC
CDR3 protein: CASSLISYEQYF

V gene: TRBV9
D gene: NA
J gene: TRBJ1-1
clone size: NA
CDR3 DNA: TGTGCCAGCAGCGTAGGCTCGAGGGGGGGACTGAACACTGAAGCTTTCTTT
CDR3 protein: CASSVGSRGGLNTEAFF

V gene: TRBV19
D gene: NA
J gene: TRBJ2-3
clone size: NA
CDR3 DNA: TGTGCCAGTAGTATTGGCAGGGCCACAGATACGCAGTATTTT
CDR3 protein: CASSIGRATDTQYF

V gene: TRBV23-1
D gene: NA
J gene: TRBJ2-7
clone size: NA
CDR3 DNA: TGCGCCAGCAGTCAACCGGTCGGGCGGGGCGGGTACGAGCAGTACTTC
CDR3 protein: CASSQPVGRGGYEQYF

V gene: TRBV9
D gene: TRBD1
J gene: TRBJ2-7
clone size: NA
CDR3 DNA: TGTGCCAGCAGCGTCTCCGGGACAGGGCAATACGAGCAGTACTTC
CDR3 protein: CASSVSGTGQYEQYF

V gene: TRBV29-1
D gene: NA
J gene: TRBJ2-1
clone size: NA
CDR3 DNA: TGCAGCGGATGGGGGGGGCAAGACAATGAGCAGTTCTTC
CDR3 protein: CSGWGGQDNEQFF

V gene: TRBV7-6
D gene: NA
J gene: TRBJ2-2
clone size: NA
CDR3 DNA: TGTGCCAGCAGCTTAGTGGGAGCCGGGGAGCTGTTTTTT
CDR3 protein: CASSLVGAGELFF

V gene: TRBV18
D gene: NA
J gene: TRBJ1-5
clone size: few
CDR3 DNA: TGTGCCAGCTCACCGCGGGGAACAAGTCATCAGCCCCAGCATTTT
CDR3 protein: CASSPRGTSHQPQHF

V gene: TRBV7-2
D gene: NA
J gene: TRBJ1-2
clone size: NA
CDR3 DNA: TGTGCCAGCAGCCCTCCCCCGAGTTATGGCTACACCTTC
CDR3 protein: CASSPPPSYGYTF

V gene: TRBV7-8
D gene: TRBD2
J gene: TRBJ2-7
clone size: few
CDR3 DNA: TGTGCCAGCAGCTTAGAGGCTAGCGGGGGGATTCTGGACGAGCAGTACTTC
CDR3 protein: CASSLEASGGILDEQYF

V gene: TRBV19
D gene: NA
J gene: TRBJ2-6
clone size: NA
CDR3 DNA: TGTGCCAGTAGTTTGAGGGGGACTGGGGCCAACGTCCTGACTTTC
CDR3 protein: CASSLRGTGANVLTF

V gene: TRBV6-5
D gene: NA
J gene: TRBJ1-2
clone size: NA
CDR3 DNA: TGTGCCAGCAGTAAAAACAAGTATGGCTACACCTTC
CDR3 protein: CASSKNKYGYTF

V gene: TRBV9
D gene: TRBD1
J gene: TRBJ2-6
clone size: NA
CDR3 DNA: TGTGCCAGCAGCGAGAGAAGGACAGGGTTGGGCAACGTCCTGACTTTC
CDR3 protein: CASSERRTGLGNVLTF

V gene: TRBV7-9
D gene: TRBD1
J gene: TRBJ2-7
clone size: once
CDR3 DNA: TGTGCCAGCAGCGCCAGGACAGGGGTGGGATCCTACGAGCAGTACTTC
CDR3 protein: CASSARTGVGSYEQYF

V gene: TRBV21-1
D gene: NA
J gene: TRBJ1-6
clone size: NA
CDR3 DNA: TGTGCCACCTCGACCCCAGGGGATTCACCCCTCCACTTT
CDR3 protein: CATSTPGDSPLHF

V gene: TRBV19
D gene: NA
J gene: TRBJ1-1
clone size: NA
CDR3 DNA: TGTGCCAGCAGCCTCACGGGCACTGAAGCTTTCTTT
CDR3 protein: CASSLTGTEAFF

V gene: TRBV9
D gene: NA
J gene: TRBJ1-2
clone size: NA
CDR3 DNA: TGTGCCAGCAGCGTAGCTAAGAGTGGACACCTTCTTTATGGCTACACCTTC
CDR3 protein: CASSVAKSGHLLYGYTF

V gene: TRBV11-3
D gene: TRBD1
J gene: TRBJ2-4
clone size: few
CDR3 DNA: TGTGCCAGCAGCGCGGGACAGGGGAATAATGCCAAAAACATTCAGTACTTC
CDR3 protein: CASSAGQGNNAKNIQYF

V gene: TRBV4-2
D gene: TRBD1
J gene: TRBJ1-5
clone size: NA
CDR3 DNA: TGTGCCAGCAGCCAAGAGGACAGGGACGTTCAGAGCAATCAGCCCCAGCATTTT
CDR3 protein: CASSQEDRDVQSNQPQHF

V gene: TRBV11-3
D gene: TRBD1
J gene: TRBJ2-7
clone size: NA
CDR3 DNA: TGTGCCAGCAGGGTTATAAGGGACAGGGAAGCTAACGAGCAGTACTTC
CDR3 protein: CASRVIRDREANEQYF

V gene: TRBV5-1
D gene: NA
J gene: TRBJ2-3
clone size: NA
CDR3 DNA: TGCGCCAGCAGCTTTAGCGGCACTAGCACAGATACGCAGTATTTT
CDR3 protein: CASSFSGTSTDTQYF

V gene: TRBV30
D gene: NA
J gene: TRBJ1-1
clone size: few
CDR3 DNA: TGTGCCTGGGGAGGGGACGTAGGGAACACTGAAGCTTTCTTT
CDR3 protein: CAWGGDVGNTEAFF